This record looks at one TCR beta chain sequence and its context. Its antigen is as yet unknown. This specimen belongs to a study of shared clonotypes between healthy human individuals. Study context: The plates for each donor numbered three CD4 naive, three CD4 memory, two CD8 naive and one CD8 memory.

For every subset, genomic DNA was evenly distributed across several immunoSEQ plates. This table comes from immunoSEQ multiplex PCR, and its TCRdb copy is limited to in-frame clones, with some not included. Counted here are roughly 1 million clones, 70% to 80% occurring once; the ten biggest clones make up approximately 0.52%. General observations from the study: What naive subsets generally showed was a larger estimated richness than memory subsets showed.

With 2 bases removed from V and 5 bases from J, the gap between germline ends came to 19 bases. The germline V gene has CDR1 MNHNY and CDR2 SVGAGI (reference sequence). This CDR3 contains 16 residues. The sequenced material came from memory CD4+ T cells from PBMCs. Indicated subset: CD45RA-negative fraction. The clonotype comes from a man aged 18 to 30 in good health. Some clones in this sample may be carry-over from other donors' samples. This rearrangement joins TRBV6-6 to TRBJ2-7; TRBD2 might be the D (5 bases). The CDR3 DNA sequence: TGTGCCAGCAGTTACCACGCTCCCGGGGAGCCGGACGAGCAGTACTTC. Translation gives CASSYHAPGEPDEQYF.